A single sample gave rise to the 31 T cell receptor beta chains below, sequenced in a study of blood T cell repertoires in COVID-19 (dated by TCRdb to the early 2020s). Library prep was done by the immunoSEQ multiplex PCR assay. The immuneACCESS repertoire file appears here via TCRdb, limited to in-frame rearrangements. These files lack a portion of the clones; in checked studies, under half of the deficit traces to unresolved V genes, and the cause of the others is not known. In this sample the table shows approximately 260,000 clones, about 86% of which occur a single time. The ten largest clones capture around 4.1% of the sample. What was sequenced was PBMCs or T cells enriched from blood (not recorded which). These receptors came from a man aged 30 to 39 with acute COVID-19.

The genes are TRBV6-5 and TRBJ1-2; tentative D call: TRBD1 (5 bases). Germline CDR1 and CDR2: MNHEY and SVGAGI. V lost 2 bases to trimming and J lost 1 base, with 8 bases between them. This CDR3 contains 14 residues. This CDR3 reads CASSYSRGNYGYTF. CDR3 sequence (DNA): TGTGCCAGCAGTTACAGTAGGGGTAACTATGGCTACACCTTC.

The table lists this clone with a few counts. The chain uses TRBV12-5 and TRBJ1-5, with TRBD1 identical over 7 bases. This CDR3 region has 14 residues. Germline trimming cut 1 base from V and 7 bases from J; bases unmatched to any gene: 4. Per the germline V gene, CDR1 is LGHNT and CDR2 is FRNRAP. Written as DNA, the CDR3 is TGTGCTAGTGGTTTGGGACAGGGTTCACAGCCCCAGCATTTT. Its protein is CASGLGQGSQPQHF.

The chain couples TRBV2 to TRBJ2-1, with TRBD2 matching 8 bases. The ends lost 7 bases at V and 9 bases at J; junction bases unmatched: 14. The germline CDR1 and CDR2 sequences are SNHLY and FYNNEI. The CDR3 covers 15 residues. The CDR3 loop reads CASTPSGGRTGEQFF. The CDR3 bases are TGTGCCAGCACTCCAAGCGGGGGACGTACCGGTGAGCAGTTCTTC. Filled out from reference TRBV2 and TRBJ2-1, the complete variable domain reads EPEVTQTPSHQVTQMGQEVILRCVPISNHLYFYWYRQILGQKVEFLVSFYNNEISEKSEIFDDQFSVERPDGSNFTLKIRSTKLEDSAMYFCASTPSGGRTGEQFFGPGTRLTVL.

The rearrangement uses TRBV21-1 and TRBJ1-6; the table assigns TRBD1, which was not confirmed against the DNA. TRBV21-1 is termed a pseudogene. This CDR3 has 16 amino acids. The CDR3 DNA reads as TGTGCCAGCAGCCCTTCTCCAGGGCATTCTAATTCACCCCTCCACTTT. Encoded protein: CASSPSPGHSNSPLHF.

This chain joins TRBV11-2 and TRBJ2-1, with a tentative D call TRBD1 (7 bases). Germline-derived CDR1 and CDR2 are SGHAT and FQNNGV. V was shortened by 4 bases and J by 10 bases, with 11 bases between the two germline ends. CDR3 length: 12 residues. This CDR3 reads CASSSGGIEQFF. The CDR3 coding sequence is TGTGCCAGCAGCTCAGGGGGGATAGAGCAGTTCTTC.

This clone came up once. The V gene is TRBV27, the J gene TRBJ1-2; TRBD1 matches 7 bases. In germline, CDR1 is MNHEY, CDR2 SMNVEV (reference sequence). The CDR3 contains 14 residues. V dropped 5 bases and J dropped 8; count of bases not matched to a gene: 11. CDR3 sequence (DNA): TGTGCCAGCAGTCCGAGGACAGGACCCGGGGGCTACACCTTC. Translating it yields CASSPRTGPGGYTF.

The rearrangement uses TRBV4-2 and TRBJ1-6, with D maybe TRBD1 (5 bases). V was clipped by 0 bases and J by 3 bases, with 12 bases between them. Per germline, CDR1 LGHNA and CDR2 YNFKEQ. The CDR3 loop spans 17 amino acids. CDR3 sequence reads: CASSQDLEQDYNSPLHF. In nucleotides, the CDR3 is TGTGCCAGCAGCCAAGACCTCGAACAGGACTATAATTCACCCCTCCACTTT.

In its sample, this clone was seen a few times. J is TRBJ1-2 and V is TRBV6-5; D is perhaps TRBD1 (6 bases). Germline V gives CDR1 MNHEY, CDR2 SVGAGI. The CDR3 sequence is 13 residues long. The V and J ends lost 2 bases and 4 bases respectively, with 8 bases between them. CDR3 sequence reads: CASSYQGFYGYTF. CDR3 DNA: TGTGCCAGCAGTTACCAGGGGTTCTATGGCTACACCTTC.

This CDR3 reads CASSVGAGGRKNTEAFF. For the CDR3, the DNA is TGTGCCAGCAGCGTAGGGGCAGGGGGCCGTAAGAACACTGAAGCTTTCTTT. J is TRBJ1-1 and V is TRBV9; 8 nucleotides align to TRBD1. There are 17 residues in the CDR3. Germline V lookup: CDR1 SGDLS, CDR2 YYNGEE. With 0 bases clipped from V and 1 base from J, the junction kept 8 bases outside the gene matches.

This chain links TRBV6-5 with TRBJ2-3; TRBD1 aligns across 7 bases. Germline CDR1 is MNHEY and CDR2 is SVGAGI. After removal of 2 bases from V and 2 bases from J, the junction contained 1 base not matched to a gene. The CDR3 has 14 residues. The CDR3 region is CASSYGTDTDTQYF. CDR3 nucleotide sequence: TGTGCCAGCAGTTACGGGACAGACACAGATACGCAGTATTTT.

The chain recombines TRBV5-1 with TRBJ1-2, with D maybe TRBD1 (5 bases). The germline V gene has CDR1 SGHRS and CDR2 YFSETQ. The CDR3 is 15 amino acids. V shed 4 bases and J shed 6 bases, with 19 bases lying between them. The CDR3 region has the DNA TGCGCCAGCAGCCTCCGACAGAGTAGTGGTGATGGCTACACCTTC. Protein: CASSLRQSSGDGYTF.

V and J are TRBV5-6 and TRBJ2-7, with D hard to call. The CDR3 is 12 residues long. Germline loops: CDR1 SGHDT, CDR2 YYEEEE. The V gene lost 3 bases and the J gene lost 2 bases, with 6 bases spanning the gap. CDR3 in DNA: TGTGCCAGCAGCTCTAGGCCCTACGAGCAGTACGTC. Encoded protein: CASSSRPYEQYV.

This clone was recorded only once. The V gene is TRBV11-2, the J gene TRBJ1-5; D call uncertain. The CDR3 consists of 15 residues. The V end was cut by 2 bases, the J end by 4 bases, with 12 bases between. CDR1 is SGHAT, CDR2 FQNNGV, per germline. The CDR3 region is CASSLLAGDNQPQHF. CDR3 in DNA: TGTGCCAGCAGCTTACTCGCCGGGGATAATCAGCCCCAGCATTTT. The full variable domain, with the rest looked up from reference TRBV11-2 and TRBJ1-5, is EAGVAQSPRYKIIEKRQSVAFWCNPISGHATLYWYQQILGQGPKLLIQFQNNGVVDDSQLPKDRFSAERLKGVDSTLKIQPAKLEDSAVYLCASSLLAGDNQPQHFGDGTRLSIL.

The V call is TRBV24-1, the J call TRBJ2-2; D might be TRBD2 (5 bases). CDR3 length: 13 amino acids. Between the trimmed V and J ends, which lost 3 bases and 7 bases, there was a span of 8 bases. Per the germline V gene, CDR1 is KGHDR and CDR2 is SFDVKD. CDR3 nucleotide sequence: TGTGCCACCAGTGATCAACGGGGCGGGGAGCTGTTTTTT. Its translation is CATSDQRGGELFF.

The V gene is TRBV28, the J gene TRBJ1-6, with TRBD1 identical over 7 bases. The CDR3 spans 14 residues. Germline CDR1 MDHEN, CDR2 SYDVKM. Germline trimming cut 5 bases from V and 6 bases from J; bases unmatched to any gene: 4. CDR3 region: CASSAGQSNSPLHF. CDR3 sequence (DNA): TGTGCCAGCAGTGCGGGACAGAGTAATTCACCCCTCCACTTT. The whole variable domain, remainder taken from reference TRBV28 and TRBJ1-6, is DVKVTQSSRYLVKRTGEKVFLECVQDMDHENMFWYRQDPGLGLRLIYFSYDVKMKEKGDIPEGYSVSREKKERFSLILESASTNQTSMYLCASSAGQSNSPLHFGNGTRLTVT.

V and J are TRBV2 and TRBJ2-3; 7 nucleotides agree with TRBD2. The germline gives CDR1 SNHLY, CDR2 FYNNEI. J lost 0 bases, V lost 9 bases, and 6 bases had no gene match. The CDR3 runs to 14 residues. CDR3: CARGIAGSTDTQYF. The CDR3 bases are TGTGCCAGAGGGATAGCGGGTAGCACAGATACGCAGTATTTT.

The chain carries TRBV7-2 and TRBJ2-3, with no clear D. V lost 2 bases to trimming and J lost 6 bases, with 6 bases between them. In germline, CDR1 is SGHTA, CDR2 FQGNSA. The CDR3 has 12 amino acids. The chain's CDR3 is CASSLNSDTQYF. The CDR3 bases are TGTGCCAGCAGCTTAAATAGTGATACGCAGTATTTT.

V and J are TRBV7-8 and TRBJ1-2; maybe TRBD1 (5 bases). This CDR3 comprises 13 residues. The ends were cut back, 4 bases at V and 5 bases at J, with 11 bases in the middle. In germline, CDR1 is SGHVS, CDR2 FQNEAQ. This CDR3 reads CASSSGLRYGYTF. CDR3 sequence (DNA): TGTGCCAGCAGCTCGGGACTGAGATATGGCTACACCTTC. The full variable domain, rest sourced from reference TRBV7-8 and TRBJ1-2, is GAGVSQSPRYKVAKRGQDVALRCDPISGHVSLFWYQQALGQGPEFLTYFQNEAQLDKSGLPSDRFFAERPEGSVSTLKIQRTQQEDSAVYLCASSSGLRYGYTFGSGTRLTVV.

The V gene is TRBV6-6, the J gene TRBJ2-2, with D possibly being TRBD2 (5 bases). Germline assignment: CDR1 MNHNY and CDR2 SVGAGI (reference sequence). The CDR3 consists of 15 residues. With 7 bases removed from V and 4 bases from J, the gap between germline ends came to 16 bases. CDR3 loop: CASTTPLATTGELFF. The CDR3 DNA reads as TGTGCCAGCACCACGCCTCTAGCAACCACCGGGGAGCTGTTTTTT.

As regards this clone: The junction shows a germline mismatch at one end, possibly a read error. The chain joins TRBV5-1 to TRBJ1-1, with 7 bases identical to TRBD1. CDR3 length: 14 residues. Germline values: CDR1 SGHRS, CDR2 YFSETQ. DNA of the CDR3: TGTGCCAGCAGCTTGGCACAGGGGACGAGTGAAGCTTTCTTT. Its translation is CASSLAQGTSEAFF. Based on the CDR3 plus reference TRBV5-1 and TRBJ1-1, the full variable domain is KAGVTQTPRYLIKTRGQQVTLSCSPISGHRSVSWYQQTPGQGLQFLFEYFSETQRNKGNFPGRFSGRQFSNSRSEMNVSTLELGDSALYLCASSLAQGTSEAFFGQGTRLTVV.

V and J are TRBV27 and TRBJ2-3; 7 bases map to TRBD2. From germline, CDR1 is MNHEY and CDR2 SMNVEV (reference sequence). The J segment lost 5 bases and the V segment lost 3 bases, leaving 11 bases of the junction unmatched. This CDR3 region has 16 residues. The CDR3 here is CASSFLFSGRRDTQYF. The CDR3 nucleotides read TGTGCCAGCAGTTTTCTTTTTAGCGGGCGCAGAGATACGCAGTATTTT.

V is TRBV5-1 and J is TRBJ1-1, with D possibly being TRBD1 (6 bases). This CDR3 region has 13 residues. Per germline, CDR1 SGHRS and CDR2 YFSETQ. V gave up 4 bases and J gave up 11 bases, with 18 bases separating them. The CDR3 protein is CASSRDRQSDAFF. CDR3 nucleotides: TGCGCCAGCAGCCGAGACAGGCAGTCCGACGCTTTCTTT.

The chain employs TRBV2 and TRBJ2-3; a possible D gene is TRBD1 (6 bases). The CDR3 loop spans 12 amino acids. Per the germline V gene, CDR1 is SNHLY and CDR2 is FYNNEI. The V end was cut by 8 bases, the J end by 6 bases, with 12 bases between. CDR3 nucleotide sequence: TGTGCCAGCCAGACAGGTTCCGATACGCAGTATTTT. As protein: CASQTGSDTQYF.

The chain has TRBV7-2 and TRBJ2-5; tentatively, D is TRBD2 (5 bases). The V end lost 2 bases, the J end lost 5 bases, and 12 bases lay between the germline ends. CDR1 and CDR2 (germline): SGHTA, FQGNSA. CDR3 size: 14 residues. CDR3 coding DNA: TGTGCCAGCAGCTTACGGCTAGCTGGGGAGACCCAGTACTTC. It yields the protein CASSLRLAGETQYF.

This chain joins TRBV12-5 and TRBJ2-7; 8 bases align to TRBD1. The V segment lost 1 base and the J segment 2 bases; nucleotides outside the gene matches: 4. The CDR3 consists of 15 residues. Germline V gives CDR1 LGHNT, CDR2 FRNRAP. CDR3 protein: CASGLGQTGAYEQYV. In DNA, the CDR3 is TGTGCTAGTGGTTTGGGACAGACAGGGGCCTACGAGCAGTACGTC.

About this clone itself: This may stem from a read error, because a much larger clone lies one nucleotide away. This sample also contains other DNA sequences that code for the same CDR3. The chain employs TRBV19 and TRBJ1-3; D remains ambiguous. V was trimmed by 3 bases and J by 1 base, leaving 7 bases between them. CDR1 LNHDA and CDR2 SQIVND come from the germline V gene (reference sequence). There are 14 residues in the CDR3. CDR3 residues: CASSIRSSGNTIYF. CDR3 nucleotides: TGTGCCAGTAGTATTAGGAGTTCTGGAAACACCATATATTTT.

V gene TRBV19 combines with J gene TRBJ1-5, with D tentatively TRBD1 (6 bases). Germline CDR1 and CDR2: LNHDA and SQIVND (reference sequence). The CDR3 totals 15 residues. V was shortened by 7 bases and J by 3 bases, with 16 bases between the two germline ends. The CDR3 DNA reads TGTGCCAGTACCCCCTTCGACAGGTCCAATCAGCCCCAGCATTTT. Residues: CASTPFDRSNQPQHF.

This rearrangement joins TRBV6-1 to TRBJ2-1; 10 nucleotides line up with TRBD2. Germline-derived CDR1 and CDR2 are MNHNS and SASEGT. V was clipped by 2 bases and J by 8 bases; unmatched bases: 12. The CDR3 extends over 17 amino acids. This CDR3 is CASSESKSGRAWDEQFF. The CDR3 coding sequence is TGTGCCAGCAGTGAATCAAAAAGCGGGAGGGCCTGGGATGAGCAGTTCTTC.

The rearrangement joins TRBV19 to TRBJ2-1; TRBD2 matches 11 bases. Trimming at V came to 5 bases and at J to 7 bases, leaving 13 bases not matched to a gene. The CDR3 loop spans 17 amino acids. Germline V CDR1 and CDR2: LNHDA, SQIVND (reference sequence). CDR3 loop: CASSYQPGLAATNEQFF. In DNA form, the CDR3 reads TGTGCCAGTAGTTACCAGCCGGGACTAGCGGCAACGAATGAGCAGTTCTTC.

V gene TRBV27 combines with J gene TRBJ1-6; D not resolved. This CDR3 spans 14 amino acids. Trimming took 3 bases from V and 11 from J, leaving 14 bases between them. Per the germline V gene, CDR1 is MNHEY and CDR2 is SMNVEV (reference sequence). CDR3 nucleotide sequence: TGTGCCAGCAGTTTCGGAGGGCCTGCGACACCCCTCCACTTT. Translating gives CASSFGGPATPLHF.

V usage is TRBV19 and J usage is TRBJ1-1; D is ambiguous. This CDR3 comprises 15 residues. The V gene lost 2 bases and the J gene lost 1 base, with 11 bases spanning the gap. CDR1 is LNHDA and CDR2 is SQIVND in the germline V gene (reference sequence). The CDR3 DNA reads TGTGCCAGTAGTATACTGAGCGGAGGGAACACTGAAGCTTTCTTT. Translating gives CASSILSGGNTEAFF.